These 17 T cell receptor beta chains originate from one sample sequenced in a study of cytotoxic CD8 clonotypes in ibrutinib-treated CLL. Profiled with immunoSEQ multiplex PCR; TCRdb holds only in-frame clones, not every one. The table has under 200,000 clones, more than 80% seen once; the top ten hold about 4.5%. Specimen: PBMCs, collected after 24 months of ibrutinib treatment. The receptor set was obtained from a human donor with chronic lymphocytic leukemia.

The chain combines TRBV19 with TRBJ1-2; possibly TRBD1 for D (6 bases). The CDR3 is made up of 14 amino acids. V was shortened by 3 bases and J by 4 bases, with 12 bases between the two germline ends. Germline CDR1 and CDR2: LNHDA and SQIVND (reference sequence). In DNA form, the CDR3 reads TGTGCCAGTAGTATCCAGACAGGTATCTATGGCTACACCTTC. Protein product: CASSIQTGIYGYTF. The variable domain in full, completed from reference TRBV19 and TRBJ1-2, reads DGGITQSPKYLFRKEGQNVTLSCEQNLNHDAMYWYRQDPGQGLRLIYYSQIVNDFQKGDIAEGYSVSREKKESFPLTVTSAQKNPTAFYLCASSIQTGIYGYTFGSGTRLTVV.

The chain uses TRBV5-6 and TRBJ1-4; TRBD1 agrees at 8 bases. Germline V CDR1 and CDR2: SGHDT, YYEEEE. V was pared by 6 bases and J by 3 bases, with 10 bases of the junction left unmatched. The length of the CDR3 is 16 residues. The CDR3 DNA sequence: TGTGCCAGCACCATCCGGGACAGGTCTCCTAATGAAAAACTGTTTTTT. Protein: CASTIRDRSPNEKLFF.

The chain uses TRBV10-2 and TRBJ1-1; no clear D. The V gene's germline CDR1 is WSHSY and CDR2 SAAADI. Trimming stripped 4 bases from V and 1 base from J, with 10 bases between. The CDR3 contains 14 residues. DNA of the CDR3: TGCGCCAGCAGTGGCGGGAGGTGGAACACTGAAGCTTTCTTT. Protein sequence: CASSGGRWNTEAFF.

The J gene is TRBJ1-1, the V gene TRBV7-2, with D uncertain. The CDR3 covers 13 residues. Deletions cut 4 bases from V and 5 bases from J, with 11 bases between. Germline V lookup: CDR1 SGHTA, CDR2 FQGNSA. In DNA form, the CDR3 reads TGTGCCAGCAGCTCCCAAGCGGGGACTGAAGCTTTCTTT. This sequence encodes CASSSQAGTEAFF.

In DNA, the CDR3 is TGTGCCAGCAGTGAACGGGGCCAGCCCCAGCATTTT. Translated, it gives CASSERGQPQHF. V usage is TRBV2 and J usage is TRBJ1-5, with a weak D call TRBD1 (5 bases). Germline V lookup: CDR1 SNHLY, CDR2 FYNNEI. Trimming cost V 2 bases and J 7 bases, with 6 bases left between them. The CDR3 loop spans 12 amino acids.

Worth noting for this clone: Mismatch with germline at one junction end may stem from a read error. The chain has TRBV7-7 and TRBJ2-1; TRBD2 matches at 13 bases. CDR3 length equals 16 residues. Per the germline V gene, CDR1 is SSHAT and CDR2 is FNYEAQ (reference sequence). CDR3 sequence (DNA): TGTGCTAGCAGCTTAGCAGGGACTAGCGGGACCAATGAGCAGTTCTTC. Translation: CASSLAGTSGTNEQFF.

The rearrangement joins TRBV30 to TRBJ2-7, with D perhaps assigned TRBD1 or TRBD2 (6 bases each). The germline gives CDR1 GTSNPN, CDR2 SVGIG (reference sequence). Trimming took off 5 bases at V and 3 bases at J, with 17 bases between the two ends. There are 14 residues in the CDR3. Here the CDR3 reads CAWSPGGQDYEQYF. The CDR3, as DNA: TGTGCCTGGTCCCCTGGGGGGCAAGACTACGAGCAGTACTTC.

The chain employs TRBV9 and TRBJ2-2, with D unresolved. From germline, CDR1 is SGDLS and CDR2 YYNGEE. V was clipped by 4 bases and J by 4 bases, with 11 bases between them. This CDR3 is 14 amino acids long. CDR3 in DNA: TGTGCCAGCAGCCCCCAAAGGACCACCGGGGAGCTGTTTTTT. Translating it yields CASSPQRTTGELFF.

This chain links TRBV30 with TRBJ1-4; TRBD1 aligns across 10 bases. CDR1 is GTSNPN, CDR2 SVGIG, per germline (reference sequence). The CDR3 spans 13 residues. Losses at the gene ends were 4 bases for V and 7 bases for J; bases not matched to a gene: 3. CDR3 DNA sequence: TGTGCCTGGACTCGGGACAGGGGTGAAAAACTGTTTTTT. It yields the protein CAWTRDRGEKLFF.

V usage is TRBV27 and J usage is TRBJ2-1, with D unresolved. The CDR3 contains 11 residues. V lost 6 bases and J 2 bases, leaving 2 bases between the germline ends. From germline, CDR1 is MNHEY and CDR2 SMNVEV (reference sequence). The CDR3 loop reads CASSTYNEQFF. The CDR3 nucleotides read TGTGCCAGCAGCACCTACAATGAGCAGTTCTTC.

This chain links TRBV6-5 with TRBJ2-6; either TRBD1 or TRBD2 may supply D (5 bases each). The CDR3 extends over 15 amino acids. Per germline, CDR1 MNHEY and CDR2 SVGAGI. Trimming stripped 6 bases from V and 1 base from J, with 10 bases between. This chain's CDR3 is CASRGWGSGANVLTF. In DNA form, the CDR3 reads TGTGCCAGCAGGGGATGGGGGTCTGGGGCCAACGTCCTGACTTTC.

The V gene is TRBV7-8, the J gene TRBJ1-2; 7 nucleotides align to TRBD1. V shed 5 bases, J shed 3 bases, and the junction held 6 bases outside the gene matches. Germline V gives CDR1 SGHVS, CDR2 FQNEAQ. The CDR3 loop spans 14 amino acids. As DNA, the CDR3 is TGTGCCAGCAGCCCAACAGGGGCCGACTATGGCTACACCTTC. Translating gives CASSPTGADYGYTF.

The rearrangement uses TRBV7-8 and TRBJ1-1; D may be TRBD1 (6 bases). Germline V gene sequence: CDR1 SGHVS, CDR2 FQNEAQ. This CDR3 is 17 amino acids long. Trimming removed 4 bases from V and 5 bases from J, with 23 bases in between. The CDR3 is CASSSPSGEVRGTEAFF. The CDR3, as DNA: TGTGCCAGCAGCTCCCCGTCAGGGGAGGTTCGAGGTACTGAAGCTTTCTTT.

V gene TRBV18 combines with J gene TRBJ1-1; D unresolved. Germline lookup yields CDR1 KGHSH and CDR2 LQKENI. Between the trimmed V and J ends, which lost 3 bases and 1 base, there was a span of 9 bases. This CDR3 is built from 14 residues. The CDR3 DNA reads as TGTGCCAGCTCACCGAACGGAGCGAACACTGAAGCTTTCTTT. Amino acid sequence: CASSPNGANTEAFF. The full variable domain, with the rest looked up from reference TRBV18 and TRBJ1-1, is NAGVMQNPRHLVRRRGQEARLRCSPMKGHSHVYWYRQLPEEGLKFMVYLQKENIIDESGMPKERFSAEFPKEGPSILRIQQVVRGDSAAYFCASSPNGANTEAFFGQGTRLTVV.

The chain joins TRBV7-3 to TRBJ2-3; 7 positions agree with TRBD1. J lost 2 bases, V lost 4 bases, and 6 bases had no gene match. Germline values: CDR1 SGHTA, CDR2 FQGTGA. This CDR3 spans 15 amino acids. CDR3 amino acids: CASSSRQGYTDTQYF. The DNA for the CDR3 is TGTGCCAGCAGCTCTAGACAGGGATACACAGATACGCAGTATTTT.

The chain links TRBV27 to TRBJ1-2, with D uncertain. CDR1 is MNHEY, CDR2 SMNVEV, per germline (reference sequence). The CDR3 loop spans 14 amino acids. Trimming left V 7 bases short and J 0 bases short, with 12 bases between. Written as DNA, the CDR3 is TGTGCCAGCACCCCGAGAGGCCCTAACTATGGCTACACCTTC. It specifies CASTPRGPNYGYTF.

V usage is TRBV30 and J usage is TRBJ2-7; TRBD2 matches 15 bases. This CDR3 region has 17 residues. Germline CDR1 reads GTSNPN; CDR2 reads SVGIG (reference sequence). V gave up 1 base and J gave up 6 bases; unmatched junction bases: 10. CDR3 residues: CAWSDPRTSGRAREQYF. Here the CDR3 DNA reads TGTGCCTGGAGTGACCCGCGGACTAGCGGGAGGGCCCGCGAGCAGTACTTC.